This TCR beta chain was retrieved from a study of T cells in Graves' hyperthyroidism and ophthalmopathy. Authors of the study amplified TCR beta CDR3 regions from RNA transcripts. Carried out on the TCR CDR3, a first-round RT-PCR used the HTBI primer set. TCRdb used MiXCR to reprocess the multiplex PCR reads, holding one entry per CDR3 protein. The table lists 550,000 to 800,000 distinct CDR3 sequences, approximately 16% of them singletons. Patients were excluded because of uncontrolled infection, other autoimmune disease, pregnancy or lactation. The CDR3 length is 12 residues. CDR1 and CDR2 from the germline V gene are SEHNR and FQNEAQ (reference sequence). V dropped 9 bases and J dropped 3 bases, with 12 bases sitting between them.

The source material was blood. The TCR sequence derives from a man aged 18 to 29 with Graves' hyperthyroidism. The chain has TRBV7-9 and TRBJ2-7; possible D gene TRBD1, 6 bases. DNA for the CDR3: TGTGCCAGAGAAGACAGGAACTACGAGCAGTACTTC. This codes for CAREDRNYEQYF. The full variable domain, its missing parts supplied by reference TRBV7-9 and TRBJ2-7, is DTGVSQNPRHKITKRGQNVTFRCDPISEHNRLYWYRQTLGQGPEFLTYFQNEAQLEKSRLLSDRFSAERPKGSFSTLEIQRTEQGDSAMYLCAREDRNYEQYFGPGTRLTVT.